The table lists the clone carrying this T cell receptor beta chain with a count of one. This sample stems from a study of blood T cell repertoires in COVID-19. The CDR3 length is 15 residues. CDR1 and CDR2 (germline): SGHRS, YFSETQ. Unmatched junction bases numbered 2, after V lost 4 bases and J lost 5 bases. Using immunoSEQ multiplex PCR, the repertoire was profiled, and TCRdb retains in-frame clones only, with some absent. The sample records roughly 400,000 clones, 80% to 90% being singletons. The chain joins TRBV5-1 to TRBJ2-2; TRBD2 agrees at 13 bases. Sequenced: PBMCs or T cells enriched from blood (not recorded which). The sequence derives from a man under 40 who had recovered from COVID-19. The CDR3 sequence is CASSAGLAGTGELFF. CDR3 nucleotides: TGCGCCAGCAGCGCGGGACTAGCGGGAACCGGGGAGCTGTTTTTT.